These 13 T cell receptor beta chains came from one sample sequenced in a study of blood T cell repertoires in COVID-19. Sequencing used immunoSEQ multiplex PCR; TCRdb keeps in-frame clones, though not all of them. The sample consists of about 190,000 clones, roughly 90% of them appearing once. Sequenced input: peripheral blood. The receptor source for this set is a middle-aged man with acute or convalescent COVID-19.

This clone was recorded once. The chain carries TRBV5-5 and TRBJ1-1, with 9 bases that match TRBD1. The length of the CDR3 is 14 residues. The V gene's germline CDR1 is SGHKS and CDR2 YYEKEE (reference sequence). The J segment lost 4 bases and the V segment lost 2 bases, leaving 3 bases of the junction unmatched. This CDR3 is CASSLQGASTEAFF. The CDR3, as DNA: TGTGCCAGCAGCTTACAGGGGGCAAGCACTGAAGCTTTCTTT. Based on the CDR3 plus reference TRBV5-5 and TRBJ1-1, the full variable domain is DAGVTQSPTHLIKTRGQQVTLRCSPISGHKSVSWYQQVLGQGPQFIFQYYEKEERGRGNFPDRFSARQFPNYSSELNVNALLLGDSALYLCASSLQGASTEAFFGQGTRLTVV.

The chain has TRBV6-6 and TRBJ1-2; D unresolved. Trimming removed 5 bases from V and 8 bases from J, with 15 bases in between. This CDR3 spans 13 amino acids. Germline V gene lookup returns CDR1 MNHNY and CDR2 SVGAGI (reference sequence). The chain's CDR3 is CASSLRTDSGYTF. The CDR3 DNA reads TGTGCCAGCAGTCTAAGGACGGACTCGGGCTACACCTTC.

The chain joins TRBV19 to TRBJ1-5; TRBD1 matches at 7 bases. The CDR3 extends over 15 amino acids. J lost 2 bases, V lost 3 bases, and 4 bases had no gene match. Per the germline V gene, CDR1 is LNHDA and CDR2 is SQIVND (reference sequence). The CDR3 nucleotides are TGTGCCAGTAGTATCCCTGGGACAGGCAATCAGCCCCAGCATTTT. This gives the protein CASSIPGTGNQPQHF.

This clone was recorded only once. V gene TRBV4-3 combines with J gene TRBJ1-1, with unresolved D. Between the trimmed V and J ends, which lost 0 bases and 1 base, there was a span of 12 bases. The germline gives CDR1 LGHNA, CDR2 YSLEER. The CDR3 is 16 residues long. CDR3 residues: CASSQDPRVGNTEAFF. CDR3 nucleotide sequence: TGCGCCAGCAGCCAAGATCCCCGGGTCGGGAACACTGAAGCTTTCTTT.

The chain employs TRBV5-5 and TRBJ1-3; 8 nucleotides match TRBD1. Trimming took 6 bases from V and 1 from J; bases not matched to a gene: 6. There are 15 residues in the CDR3. Germline V gene lookup returns CDR1 SGHKS and CDR2 YYEKEE (reference sequence). The CDR3 here is CASNRTGPSGNTIYF. The CDR3 DNA is TGTGCCAGCAACCGGACAGGGCCGTCTGGAAACACCATATATTTT.

The gene calls are TRBV19 and TRBJ1-4, with TRBD1 as a possible D gene (6 bases). Trimming removed 3 bases at V and 4 bases at J, with 12 bases between. The CDR3 is 15 amino acids. The germline gives CDR1 LNHDA, CDR2 SQIVND (reference sequence). CDR3 in amino acids: CASSILTGLNEKLFF. The CDR3 DNA is TGTGCCAGTAGTATTTTGACAGGCCTTAATGAAAAACTGTTTTTT.

The rearrangement joins TRBV4-1 to TRBJ2-7, with TRBD2 as a possible D gene (6 bases). CDR1 MGHRA and CDR2 YSYEKL come from the germline V gene. This CDR3 contains 15 residues. Trimming removed 3 bases at V and 3 bases at J, with 15 bases between. CDR3 nucleotides: TGCGCCAGCAGCCAGACTTTAGCGGCTAACTACGAGCAGTACTTC. Protein product: CASSQTLAANYEQYF.

The chain combines TRBV7-9 with TRBJ1-1, with 8 bases fitting TRBD1. With 1 base clipped from V and 2 bases from J, the junction kept 3 bases outside the gene matches. The CDR3 loop spans 15 amino acids. CDR1 and CDR2 (germline): SEHNR, FQNEAQ (reference sequence). The CDR3 sequence is CASSLDRGSNTEAFF. The CDR3 region has the DNA TGTGCCAGCAGCTTAGACAGGGGGAGCAACACTGAAGCTTTCTTT.

V and J are TRBV10-3 and TRBJ2-5; TRBD2 matches at 10 bases. The CDR3 extends over 14 amino acids. Germline CDR1 ENHRY, CDR2 SYGVKD. Trimming took 7 bases from V and 7 from J; bases not matched to a gene: 9. The CDR3 DNA is TGTGCCATCATCAAGCGGGGGGGCCGGGGGACCCAGTACTTC. Translation: CAIIKRGGRGTQYF.

The chain uses TRBV4-1 and TRBJ1-1; D is undetermined. The CDR3 length is 15 residues. The germline V gene has CDR1 MGHRA and CDR2 YSYEKL. Trimming took 7 bases from V and 0 from J, leaving 15 bases between them. The CDR3 bases are TGCGCCAGCAATACCTTTTGGCAGATGAACACTGAAGCTTTCTTT. The encoded protein is CASNTFWQMNTEAFF.

The sample holds a few counts of this clone. This chain connects TRBV6-6 to TRBJ1-5, with D maybe TRBD1 (5 bases). The CDR3 spans 14 residues. Germline lookup yields CDR1 MNHNY and CDR2 SVGAGI (reference sequence). V was pared by 7 bases and J by 4 bases, with 14 bases between. CDR3 coding DNA: TGTGCCAGCACCCCGATTTCAGGGAATCAGCCCCAGCATTTT. It encodes CASTPISGNQPQHF.

This chain joins TRBV23-1 and TRBJ1-5, with 7 positions matching TRBD1. TRBV23-1 is recorded as an ORF, its role being uncertain. The CDR3 runs to 14 residues. The V gene end was trimmed by 3 bases and the J gene end by 5 bases; junction bases not matched to a gene: 4. CDR3 loop: CASSHTQGHQPQHF. The CDR3 DNA is TGCGCCAGCAGTCATACACAGGGGCATCAGCCCCAGCATTTT.

In DNA form, the CDR3 reads TGCGCCAGCAGCCAAGGGGCAGGGATTTATGGCTACACCTTC. Translating gives CASSQGAGIYGYTF. This rearrangement joins TRBV4-3 to TRBJ1-2, with D perhaps matching TRBD1 (5 bases). V gave up 1 base and J gave up 5 bases, with 11 bases separating them. CDR1 and CDR2 from the germline V gene are LGHNA and YSLEER. The CDR3 contains 14 residues.